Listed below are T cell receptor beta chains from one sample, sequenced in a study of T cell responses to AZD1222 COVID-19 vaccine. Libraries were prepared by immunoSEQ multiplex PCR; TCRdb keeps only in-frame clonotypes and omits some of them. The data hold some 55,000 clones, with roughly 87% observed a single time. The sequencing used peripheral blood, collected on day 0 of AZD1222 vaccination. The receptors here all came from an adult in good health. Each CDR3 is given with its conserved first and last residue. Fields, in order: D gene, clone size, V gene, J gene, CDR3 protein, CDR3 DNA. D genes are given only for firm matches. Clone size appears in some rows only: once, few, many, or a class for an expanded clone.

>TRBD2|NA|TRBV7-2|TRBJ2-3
CASSLNKLAGGRLDTQYF
TGTGCCAGCAGCTTAAACAAACTAGCGGGGGGGCGTCTAGATACGCAGTATTTT
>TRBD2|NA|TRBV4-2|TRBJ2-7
CASSQGGEGAGAFYEQYF
TGTGCCAGCAGCCAAGGGGGCGAGGGAGCGGGGGCCTTCTACGAGCAGTACTTC
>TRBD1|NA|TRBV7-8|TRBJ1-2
CASSLRGQGARYGYTF
TGTGCCAGCAGCTTAAGGGGACAGGGGGCCAGGTATGGCTACACCTTC
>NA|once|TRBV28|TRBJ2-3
CASSSPGTGIGDTQYF
TGTGCCAGCAGTAGTCCCGGCACAGGGATCGGAGATACGCAGTATTTT
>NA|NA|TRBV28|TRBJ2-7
CASSTLSRREGYEQYF
TGTGCCAGCAGCACCCTATCCCGCCGGGAAGGCTACGAGCAGTACTTC
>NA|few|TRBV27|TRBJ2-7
CASSLRSGGVLVYF
TGTGCCAGCAGTTTAAGGTCAGGAGGTGTTCTTGTGTACTTC
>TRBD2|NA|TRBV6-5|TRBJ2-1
CASSPPGLPYNEQFF
TGTGCCAGCAGTCCCCCGGGACTACCCTACAATGAGCAGTTCTTC
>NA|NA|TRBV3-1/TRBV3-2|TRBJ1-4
CASSQDLGRGTTNEKLFF
TGTGCCAGCAGCCAAGATTTGGGGAGGGGGACAACTAATGAAAAACTGTTTTTT
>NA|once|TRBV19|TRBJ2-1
CASRFSEGPYNEQFF
TGTGCCAGTAGGTTCTCGGAGGGGCCGTACAATGAGCAGTTCTTC
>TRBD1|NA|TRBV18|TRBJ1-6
CASSPDRGGYNSPLHF
TGTGCCAGCTCACCCGACAGGGGGGGCTATAATTCACCCCTCCACTTT
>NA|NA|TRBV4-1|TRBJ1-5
CASSPRQGGNQPQHF
TGCGCCAGCAGCCCCCGGCAGGGCGGCAATCAGCCCCAGCATTTT
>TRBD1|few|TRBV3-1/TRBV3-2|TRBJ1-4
CASSISTGGSEKLFF
TGTGCCAGCAGCATCAGTACAGGGGGGAGTGAAAAACTGTTTTTT
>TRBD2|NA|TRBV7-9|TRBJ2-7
CASSLGAGEYEQYF
TGTGCCAGCAGCCTCGGGGCGGGGGAATACGAGCAGTACTTC
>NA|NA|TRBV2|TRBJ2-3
CASSDRTDTQYF
TGTGCCAGCAGTGACAGAACAGATACGCAGTATTTT
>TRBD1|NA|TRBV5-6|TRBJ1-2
CASSARQGSSDGYTF
TGTGCCAGCAGCGCCAGACAGGGTAGTAGTGATGGCTACACCTTC
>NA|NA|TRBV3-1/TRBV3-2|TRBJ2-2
CASSQFGTGELFF
TGTGCCAGCAGCCAATTCGGCACCGGGGAGCTGTTTTTT
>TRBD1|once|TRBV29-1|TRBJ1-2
CSVRQGTNYGYTF
TGCAGCGTTAGACAGGGTACTAACTATGGCTACACCTTC
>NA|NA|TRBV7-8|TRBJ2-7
CASSSTREGAEQYF
TGTGCCAGCAGCTCCACTAGGGAGGGGGCCGAGCAGTACTTC
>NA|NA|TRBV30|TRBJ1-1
CAWSFGNTEAFF
TGTGCCTGGAGCTTCGGGAACACTGAAGCTTTCTTT
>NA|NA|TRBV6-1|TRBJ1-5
CASSGSGTEGGNQPQHF
TGTGCCAGCAGTGGTTCCGGGACGGAGGGAGGGAATCAGCCCCAGCATTTT
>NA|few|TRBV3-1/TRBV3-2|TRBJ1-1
CASSQGTQGFTEAFF
TGTGCCAGCAGCCAAGGTACTCAGGGTTTCACTGAAGCTTTCTTT
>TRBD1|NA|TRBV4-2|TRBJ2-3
CASSQAQGAGDTQYF
TGTGCCAGCAGCCAAGCACAGGGGGCAGGAGATACGCAGTATTTT
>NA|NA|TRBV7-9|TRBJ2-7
CASSLPPGGPREQYF
TGTGCCAGCAGCTTACCCCCCGGGGGGCCTCGCGAGCAGTACTTC
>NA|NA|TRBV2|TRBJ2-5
CASRGTLGTQYF
TGTGCCAGCAGGGGGACTTTGGGGACCCAGTACTTC
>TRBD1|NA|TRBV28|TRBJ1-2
CATETTGQSLYRSGYTF
TGTGCCACCGAAACAACGGGACAGTCACTCTATCGTTCTGGCTACACCTTC
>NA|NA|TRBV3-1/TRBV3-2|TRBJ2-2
CASSHGRLTNTGELFF
TGTGCCAGCAGCCATGGTAGGCTGACGAACACCGGGGAGCTGTTTTTT
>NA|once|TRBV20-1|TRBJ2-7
CSADLFYEQYF
TGCAGTGCTGACCTCTTTTACGAGCAGTACTTC
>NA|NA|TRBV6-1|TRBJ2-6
CASSEAQGPGANVLTF
TGTGCCAGCAGTGAAGCTCAGGGGCCCGGGGCCAACGTCCTGACTTTC
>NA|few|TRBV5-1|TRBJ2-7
CASSFGSYEQYF
TGCGCCAGCAGCTTCGGGTCCTACGAGCAGTACTTC
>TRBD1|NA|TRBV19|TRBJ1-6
CASTGTGGNSPLHF
TGTGCCAGTACTGGGACAGGGGGGAATTCACCCCTCCACTTT
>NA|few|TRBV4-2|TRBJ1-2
CASSQVGVKDYGYTF
TGTGCCAGCAGCCAAGTAGGGGTTAAGGACTATGGCTACACCTTC
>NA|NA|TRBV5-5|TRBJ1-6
CASSLRQSYNSPLHF
TGTGCCAGCAGCTTGAGGCAGTCCTATAATTCACCCCTCCACTTT
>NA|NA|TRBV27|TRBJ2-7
CASSPGQSEQYF
TGTGCCAGCAGCCCCGGGCAGAGCGAGCAGTACTTC
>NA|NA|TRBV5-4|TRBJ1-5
CASSLRGSNQPQHF
TGTGCCAGCAGCTTGCGGGGAAGCAATCAGCCCCAGCATTTT
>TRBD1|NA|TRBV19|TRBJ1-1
CASSSTGGNTEAFF
TGTGCCAGTAGCTCGACAGGGGGCAACACTGAAGCTTTCTTT